The clone carrying this TCR beta chain was detected only once. Synthetic analogs of TCR templates were spiked into every PCR. Assay used: immunoSEQ multiplex PCR; TCRdb lists only in-frame clones, some missing. Counted here are tens of thousands of clones, nearly 90% occurring once; the ten biggest clones make up 1.5% to 2%. Time point meaning: pretreatment peripheral blood. For each patient, 1 to 8 samples were obtained, pretreatment and on-treatment. This CDR3 has 19 residues. Germline CDR1 is GTSNPN and CDR2 is SVGIG (reference sequence). Trimming cost V 0 bases and J 2 bases, with 25 bases left between them. The data derive from a study of PD-L1 blockade in urothelial cancer. Background on the study: Blood was tested 3 weeks (second dose) and 6 weeks into treatment. Blood samples had a median of 141,255 T cells, tens of thousands of unique TCRs, and clonality roughly 0.08.

The origin of this receptor is a man between 60 and 70 years old with urothelial cancer. Material: PBMCs, obtained around atezolizumab (anti-PD-L1) treatment. The chain links TRBV30 to TRBJ2-5; a possible D gene is TRBD2 (6 bases). DNA of the CDR3: TGTGCCTGGAGTGTAATCGGGGCCGGGGTACCACGGGAGCAAGAGACCCAGTACTTC. Its protein product is CAWSVIGAGVPREQETQYF.